This TCR beta chain stems from a study of cytomegalovirus exposure and HLA in healthy donors (dated by TCRdb to about 2017). With regard to the full study: An earlier analysis of fewer than 750 of the donors reported approximately 280 Gb of sequence data and around 120 million unique TCR beta sequences obtained from about 180 million T cells. Roughly 300 gigabases of sequencing data and some 85 million unique TCR sequences were included in an early release covering 550 to 650 HLA-typed donors. Of the 350 to 450 genotyped donors, 80% to 90% were placed in the genetic ancestry cluster associated with self-reported Caucasian donors. The study aimed to test whether cataloging public T cell receptors could reveal signatures of past pathogen exposure. Using immunosequencing, the study profiled T cell repertoires from fewer than 700 subjects and related those repertoires to cytomegalovirus serostatus. A separate validation cohort of roughly 110 different subjects was used in addition to the approximately 670-subject first cohort. High-throughput TCR immunosequencing, statistical association of individual TCRs with disease status, and machine learning were combined to predict cytomegalovirus infection status. In a later analysis, previously published TCR beta repertoires from 500 to 750 donors were re-analyzed and high-resolution HLA genotyping was added so that TCR occurrence patterns could be studied. The later analysis used no new phenotypic data to find candidate immune exposures, relying instead on TCR beta sequences and their occurrence across donors. An earlier analysis of 450 to 750 of the donors used high-throughput TCR beta sequencing to judge whether each TCR beta V gene segment behaved as functional or pseudogenic. Alongside the repertoire data, information on donor age, sex, ethnicity and CMV serostatus was compiled. In a later genetic analysis, genome-wide SNP genotypes for about three fifths of the roughly 670 donors were used, and that subset was treated as a discovery cohort. All discovery cohort repertoires had been generated using a single sequencing platform. Both class I and class II loci were covered by HLA typing, at four-digit resolution. The number of donors typed differed by locus, with 629-630 for A, B, C, DRB1 and DQB1, about 500 for DQA1, approximately 580 for DPA1, and about 450 for DPB1. About five DR-DQ haplotypes were treated as single units for association and clustering because of strong linkage in the cohort. Among some 400 genotyped donors of the cohort, an average of about 240,000 unique TCR beta nucleotide sequences were sequenced per donor, roughly 20% of them non-productive.

Concerning this clone itself: Its antigen is unknown. Within one base of it there is no much larger clone, and no base qualities were kept.

The germline V end is reduced by 4 bases and the J end by 3 bases; junction bases left unmatched: 3. Including the terminal cysteine and phenylalanine, the CDR3 comprises 14 residues. Just the 42-base CDR3 DNA is kept, in frame starting at base 1. Reading the germline V gene gives CDR1 WSHSY and CDR2 SAAADI. Libraries were prepared through the immunoSEQ multiplex PCR assay. The multiplex PCR relied on a mix of 60 forward primers for TCR Vbeta segments and 13 reverse primers for TCR Jbeta segments. The CDR3 region of rearranged TCR beta genes was amplified from genomic DNA by a multiplex PCR assay. The amplified TCR beta libraries were sequenced on the Illumina HiSeq System as 87-base-pair reads. Per the authors' processing: In a later analysis, some 80 million unique TCR beta chains were counted across the roughly 670 repertoires, and around 10 million of these chains were shared by at least two donors. Raw reads were error-corrected and collapsed into unique sequences with a nearest-neighbor algorithm that merged closely related sequences to remove PCR and sequencing errors. To assign V, D and J gene segments, CDR3 sequences were aligned to IMGT reference sequences. For a sequence to be retained, at least a six-nucleotide match to both a V gene segment and a J gene segment was required. Rearrangements were called productive when the CDR3 lacked stop codons and stayed in frame with V and J; all others were non-productive. CDR3 was defined according to IMGT convention as the region running from the second conserved V-encoded cysteine to the conserved J-encoded phenylalanine. Sequences without an unambiguous match to a single V gene segment were excluded from the earlier analysis of about 640 of the donors. In an earlier analysis of several hundred of the donors, V segments were called functional above 56.7% productive rearrangements and were called segregating when the between-donor standard deviation exceeded 5%. A statistical classification framework was developed to diagnose cytomegalovirus status using the catalog of TCR beta chain sequences. In a later analysis, V and J genes were assigned by comparing TCR nucleotide sequences against IMGT/GENE-DB human TR gene sequences. In a later analysis, CDR3 sequences and most-parsimonious VDJ recombination scenarios were assigned using the TCRdist pipeline. A later analysis defined each TCR beta chain by its CDR3 amino acid sequence plus V-gene family, and excluded reads lacking a unique V-gene family. A later analysis removed 450 to 600 highly shared, low-generation-probability nucleotide sequences to deal with suspected cross-contamination and a sequencing artifact. In a later analysis, a clonal expansion index for each public chain was calculated from normalized within-repertoire ranks of inferred template counts. In a later analysis, generation probabilities were computed using a VDJ recombination model fitted to out-of-frame rearrangements, and the results were checked against IGoR. Hypergeometric tests were used in a later analysis to score TCR-TCR, TCR-HLA and TCR-CMV co-occurrence, with a repertoire-size bias correction applied to the TCR pairs. In a later analysis, false discovery rates were estimated by permuting HLA or CMV assignments 20 times. A later analysis grouped co-occurring TCRs with DBSCAN, adding TCRdist sequence similarity when clustering within HLA-allele-positive subsets. For co-occurrence clustering, repertoires with fewer than 30,000 or more than 120,000 public chains were excluded, along with four to six repertoires with anomalous nucleotide sharing. In its TCRdb copy, this immuneACCESS table keeps in-frame sequences only and misses some clones. Where compared with another copy, unresolved V genes explain less than half of these, and the others have no known cause. V and J calls and clone size come straight from that table; D and trimming were deduced from the DNA. Present in this sample are about 69,000 clones, around 70% of which were seen just once. The ten largest clones take up approximately 14% of the sample.

Study-level results and caveats: When HLA alleles, especially DR and DQ, strongly co-occurred, TCR associations were difficult to assign to individual alleles. Compared with equally common non-associated chains, HLA-associated TCR beta chains in a later analysis were more clonally expanded and had lower generation probabilities. An earlier analysis of approximately 590 of the donors showed that most TCR beta V segments appeared in productive rearrangements either about 87% or about 30% of the time, which broadly matched IMGT annotations. Most TCR sequences were observed very rarely across donors, whereas some public TCRs were present in many individuals. Because some donors lacked HLA typing at each locus, the association tests relied only on the typed subset. In a later genetic analysis, a missense DCLRE1C variant was associated with V-gene and J-gene trimming of TCR beta chains, and the association was replicated in an independent cohort. The classifier was reported to diagnose cytomegalovirus status with high specificity and sensitivity in both the original cohort and the validation cohort. According to a later analysis, parvovirus B19, influenza, CMV and Epstein-Barr virus appeared linked to several top co-occurrence clusters. In a later genetic analysis, fewer N-insertions in productive TCRs were reported among donors in an Asian-associated ancestry cluster than the 666-donor mean. According to a later analysis, TCR association rates differed among HLA loci, with DRB1 alleles showing the most associated TCRs and HLA-C alleles showing the fewest. In vitro tests confirmed that a few of the cytomegalovirus-associated TCR beta chains recognize cytomegalovirus antigens. A further reported finding was that TCR beta sequences accurately predicted the HLA-A and HLA-B alleles for most subjects in the first cohort. According to the authors, the approach could potentially be generalized to other disease states and immunological phenotypes. Because counts were too low, more than 15 rarely observed V segments, including chromosome 9 orphons, were excluded from the earlier analysis of around 590 of the donors. The presence/absence analyses assumed that sequencing depth was roughly uniform across donors, and that assumption may not be true. In a later analysis, most CMV-associated TCR beta chains were found to appear HLA-restricted, with HLA associations seemingly driven largely by CMV exposure. Some IMGT-functional V segments, including TRBV6-2 and TRBV6-3, could not be distinguished by the 87-base-pair reads and were therefore excluded. The study gave a list of 150 to 200 TCR beta chains associated with cytomegalovirus. Correlated functional status among segregating V segments might be attributable to linkage disequilibrium, but an unknown experimental factor could not be ruled out. The cohort was sequenced for TCR beta chains only, and without alpha or paired-chain data the features that could be detected were limited. A cluster of highly shared sequence variants was judged likely to represent a technical artifact of the sequencing pipeline. The only immune exposure information available for the cohort was CMV serostatus. At a false discovery rate of 0.05, a later analysis linked around 17,000 TCR beta sequences to specific HLA alleles.

The cohort was made up of 666 healthy bone marrow donors. At the time of sampling, every cohort member was nominally healthy, though immune exposures that went unrecorded were likely present. The donor tested CMV seropositive, placing the donor among the 290 or so seropositive members of the cohort. A peripheral blood sample was collected from each donor, and TCR beta sequencing was performed on peripheral blood mononuclear cells. The Qiagen DNeasy Blood Extraction Kit was used to extract genomic DNA from the blood cell samples. The sample consisted of PBMCs. The receptor was isolated from a male donor in good health and CMV-seropositive. The rearranged chain carries TRBV10-2 and TRBJ1-5; 7 bases in the junction line up with TRBD1. The nucleotide sequence is given as TGCGCCAGCAGTGGACAGGGTACCAATCAGCCCCAGCATTTT. The encoded protein is CASSGQGTNQPQHF.